This T cell receptor beta chain came from a study of PD-1 blockade in classical Hodgkin lymphoma. Every patient experienced relapse after autologous stem cell transplantation, and brentuximab vedotin exposure varied. The repertoire was sequenced with immunoSEQ multiplex PCR; TCRdb's copy has only in-frame clones and lacks some. The sample has roughly 25,000 clones, 67% seen once; the top ten hold approximately 10%. General observations from the study: Reasons behind the repertoire differences stay unclear, perhaps disease activity or earlier therapy.

With V trimmed by 2 bases and J by 5 bases, 1 base remained unmatched. The CDR3 runs 13 residues. Germline CDR1 SGDLS, CDR2 YYNGEE. As for this clone: Its target is unknown.

V is TRBV9 and J is TRBJ1-2, with 9 bases matching TRBD1. This sample comprised peripheral blood mononuclear cells (PBMCs), obtained before the second cycle of nivolumab. The TCR sequence derives from a human donor with classical Hodgkin lymphoma. CDR3 sequence reads: CASSVGQGYGYTF. The CDR3 DNA reads TGTGCCAGCAGCGTGGGACAGGGATATGGCTACACCTTC.